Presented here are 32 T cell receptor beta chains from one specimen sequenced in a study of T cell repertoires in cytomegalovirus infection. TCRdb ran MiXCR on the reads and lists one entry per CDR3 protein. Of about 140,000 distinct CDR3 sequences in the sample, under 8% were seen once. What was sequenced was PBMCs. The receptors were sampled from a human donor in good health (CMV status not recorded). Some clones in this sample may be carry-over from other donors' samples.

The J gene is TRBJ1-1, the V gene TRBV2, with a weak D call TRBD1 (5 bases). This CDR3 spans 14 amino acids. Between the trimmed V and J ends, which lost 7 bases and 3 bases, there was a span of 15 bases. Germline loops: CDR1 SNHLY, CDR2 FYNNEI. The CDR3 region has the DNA TGTGCCAGCACCGCTACAGGTATGGACACTGAAGCTTTCTTT. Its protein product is CASTATGMDTEAFF.

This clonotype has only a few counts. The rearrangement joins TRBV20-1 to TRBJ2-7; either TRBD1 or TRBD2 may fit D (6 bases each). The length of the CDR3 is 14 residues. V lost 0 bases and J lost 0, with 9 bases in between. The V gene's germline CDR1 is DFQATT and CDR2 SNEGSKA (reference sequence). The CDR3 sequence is CSARDEGGSYEQYF. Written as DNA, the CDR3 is TGCAGTGCTAGAGATGAGGGGGGCTCCTACGAGCAGTACTTC.

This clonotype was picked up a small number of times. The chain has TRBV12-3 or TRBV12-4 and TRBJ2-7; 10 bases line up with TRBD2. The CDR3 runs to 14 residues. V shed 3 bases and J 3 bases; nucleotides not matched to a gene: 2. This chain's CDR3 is CASSFSGGIYEQYF. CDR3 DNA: TGTGCCAGCAGTTTTAGCGGGGGGATCTACGAGCAGTACTTC.

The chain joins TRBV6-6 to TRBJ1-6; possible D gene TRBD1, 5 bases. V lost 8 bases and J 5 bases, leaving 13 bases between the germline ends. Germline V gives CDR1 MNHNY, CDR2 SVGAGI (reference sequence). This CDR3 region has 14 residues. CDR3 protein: CASRPGRNNSPLHF. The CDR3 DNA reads TGTGCCAGCCGACCGGGACGTAATAATTCACCCCTCCACTTT.

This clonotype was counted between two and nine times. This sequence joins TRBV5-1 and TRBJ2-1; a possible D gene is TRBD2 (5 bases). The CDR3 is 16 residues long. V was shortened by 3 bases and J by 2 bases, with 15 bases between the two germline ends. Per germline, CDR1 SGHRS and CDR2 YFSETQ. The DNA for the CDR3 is TGCGCCAGCAGCTCAGTAGCGAGGGTGACCTACAATGAGCAGTTCTTC. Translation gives CASSSVARVTYNEQFF.

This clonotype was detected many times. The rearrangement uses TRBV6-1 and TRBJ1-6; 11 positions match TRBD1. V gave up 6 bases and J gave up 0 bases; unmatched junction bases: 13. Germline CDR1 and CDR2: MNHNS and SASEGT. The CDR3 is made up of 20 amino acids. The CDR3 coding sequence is TGTGCCAGCAGCCTTATAGGGACAGGGGGTCGAAGCTCCTATAATTCACCCCTCCACTTT. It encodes CASSLIGTGGRSSYNSPLHF.

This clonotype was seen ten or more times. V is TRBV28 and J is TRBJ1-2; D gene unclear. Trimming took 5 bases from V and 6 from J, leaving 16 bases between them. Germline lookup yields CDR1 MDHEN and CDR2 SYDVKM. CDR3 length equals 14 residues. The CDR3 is CASSPPPRANGYTF. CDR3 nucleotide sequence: TGTGCCAGCAGTCCCCCGCCGCGGGCCAATGGCTACACCTTC.

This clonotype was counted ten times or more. CDR3 protein: CASSPRQGGTEAFF. The CDR3, as DNA: TGTGCCAGCAGCCCAAGACAGGGGGGCACTGAAGCTTTCTTT. The chain combines TRBV7-2 with TRBJ1-1, with 9 nucleotides matching TRBD1. The CDR3 is made up of 14 amino acids. Unmatched junction bases numbered 5, after V lost 5 bases and J lost 4 bases. Germline CDR1 is SGHTA and CDR2 is FQGNSA.

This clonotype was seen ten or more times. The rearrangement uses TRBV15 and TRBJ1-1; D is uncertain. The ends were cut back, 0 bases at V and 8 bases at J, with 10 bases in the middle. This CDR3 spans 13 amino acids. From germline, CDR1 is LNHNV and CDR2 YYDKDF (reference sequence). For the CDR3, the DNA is TGTGCCACCAGCAGAGATCTCGACGGGGAAGCTTTCTTT. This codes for CATSRDLDGEAFF.

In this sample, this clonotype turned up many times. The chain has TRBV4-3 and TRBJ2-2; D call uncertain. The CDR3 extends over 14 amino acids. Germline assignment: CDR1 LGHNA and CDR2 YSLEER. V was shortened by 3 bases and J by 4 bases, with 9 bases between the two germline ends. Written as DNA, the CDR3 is TGCGCCAGCAGCCAGAGATGGGCCACCGGGGAGCTGTTTTTT. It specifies CASSQRWATGELFF.

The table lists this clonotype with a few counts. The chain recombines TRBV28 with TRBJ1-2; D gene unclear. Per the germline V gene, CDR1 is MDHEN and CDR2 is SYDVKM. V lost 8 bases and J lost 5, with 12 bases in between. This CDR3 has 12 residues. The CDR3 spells CASRPMRYGYTF. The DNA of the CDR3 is TGTGCCAGCCGCCCCATGCGGTATGGCTACACCTTC.

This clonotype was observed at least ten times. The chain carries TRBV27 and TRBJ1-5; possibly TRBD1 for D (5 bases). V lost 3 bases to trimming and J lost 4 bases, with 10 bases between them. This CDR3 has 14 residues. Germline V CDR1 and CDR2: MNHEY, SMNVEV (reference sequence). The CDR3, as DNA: TGTGCCAGCAGTTTCGCAGGGCCTAATCAGCCCCAGCATTTT. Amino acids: CASSFAGPNQPQHF.

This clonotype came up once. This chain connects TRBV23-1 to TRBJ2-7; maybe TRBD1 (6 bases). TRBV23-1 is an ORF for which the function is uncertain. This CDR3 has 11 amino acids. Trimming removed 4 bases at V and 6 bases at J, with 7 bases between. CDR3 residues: CASSPDSEQYF. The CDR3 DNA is TGCGCCAGCAGTCCGGACAGCGAGCAGTACTTC.

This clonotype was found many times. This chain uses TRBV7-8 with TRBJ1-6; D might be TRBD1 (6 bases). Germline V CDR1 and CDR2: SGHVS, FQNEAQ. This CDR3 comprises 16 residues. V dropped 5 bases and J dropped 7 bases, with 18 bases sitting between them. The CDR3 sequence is CASSPVIRGLNSPLHF. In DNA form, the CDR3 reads TGTGCCAGCAGCCCAGTTATCAGGGGTTTGAATTCACCCCTCCACTTT.

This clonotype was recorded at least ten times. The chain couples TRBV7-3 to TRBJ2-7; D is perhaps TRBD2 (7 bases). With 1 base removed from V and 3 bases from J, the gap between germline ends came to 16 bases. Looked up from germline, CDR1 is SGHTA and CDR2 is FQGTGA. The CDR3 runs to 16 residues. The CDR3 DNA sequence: TGTGCCAGCAGCTTAAATGGGGGGGGCCCTATCTACGAGCAGTACTTC. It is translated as CASSLNGGGPIYEQYF. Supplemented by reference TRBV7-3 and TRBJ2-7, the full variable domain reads GAGVSQTPSNKVTEKGKYVELRCDPISGHTALYWYRQSLGQGPEFLIYFQGTGAADDSGLPNDRFFAVRPEGSVSTLKIQRTERGDSAVYLCASSLNGGGPIYEQYFGPGTRLTVT.

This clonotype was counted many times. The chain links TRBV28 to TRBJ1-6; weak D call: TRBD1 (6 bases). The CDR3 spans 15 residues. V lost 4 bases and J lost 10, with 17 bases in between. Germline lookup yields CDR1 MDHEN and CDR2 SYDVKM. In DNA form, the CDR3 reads TGTGCCAGCAGTTCCCCGACAGGTCTTCGATCACCCCTCCACTTT. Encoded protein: CASSSPTGLRSPLHF.

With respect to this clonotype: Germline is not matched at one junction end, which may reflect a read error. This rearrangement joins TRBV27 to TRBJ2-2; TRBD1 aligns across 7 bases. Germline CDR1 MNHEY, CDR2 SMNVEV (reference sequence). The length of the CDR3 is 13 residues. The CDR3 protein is CASSDRVTGELVF. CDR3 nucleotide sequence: TGTGCCAGCAGTGACAGGGTCACCGGGGAGCTGGTTTTT.

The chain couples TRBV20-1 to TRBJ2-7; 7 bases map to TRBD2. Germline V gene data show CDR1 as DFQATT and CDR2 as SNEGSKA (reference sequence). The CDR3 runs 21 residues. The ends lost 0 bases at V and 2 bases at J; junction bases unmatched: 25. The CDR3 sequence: CSARDYAGPGPVAGDPYEQYF. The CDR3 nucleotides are TGCAGTGCTAGAGATTACGCAGGGCCGGGGCCGGTGGCGGGGGACCCCTACGAGCAGTACTTC.

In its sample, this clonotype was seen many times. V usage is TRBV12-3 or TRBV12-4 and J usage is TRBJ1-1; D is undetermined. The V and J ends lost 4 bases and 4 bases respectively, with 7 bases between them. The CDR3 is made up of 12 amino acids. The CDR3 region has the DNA TGTGCCAGCAGTTCCCCCAGCACTGAAGCTTTCTTT. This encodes CASSSPSTEAFF.

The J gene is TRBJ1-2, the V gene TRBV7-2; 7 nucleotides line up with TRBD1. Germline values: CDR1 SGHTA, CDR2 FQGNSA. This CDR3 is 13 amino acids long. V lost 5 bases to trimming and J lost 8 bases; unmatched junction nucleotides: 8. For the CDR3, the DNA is TGTGCCAGCAGCCGACAGGGCCTGGGGGGCTACACCTTC. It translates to CASSRQGLGGYTF.

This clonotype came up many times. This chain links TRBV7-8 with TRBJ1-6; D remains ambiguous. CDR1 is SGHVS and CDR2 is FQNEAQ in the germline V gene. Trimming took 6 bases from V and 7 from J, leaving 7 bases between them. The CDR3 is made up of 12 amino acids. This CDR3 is CASRGLNSPLHF. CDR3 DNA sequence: TGTGCCAGCAGAGGTCTCAATTCACCCCTCCACTTT.

The CDR3 sequence: CASSTTGDPSQETQYF. Written as DNA, the CDR3 is TGTGCCAGCAGCACCACAGGGGACCCCAGTCAAGAGACCCAGTACTTC. This chain uses TRBV5-5 with TRBJ2-5; 7 bases map to TRBD1. In germline, CDR1 is SGHKS, CDR2 YYEKEE (reference sequence). The CDR3 contains 16 residues. Losses at the gene ends were 4 bases for V and 2 bases for J; bases not matched to a gene: 11.

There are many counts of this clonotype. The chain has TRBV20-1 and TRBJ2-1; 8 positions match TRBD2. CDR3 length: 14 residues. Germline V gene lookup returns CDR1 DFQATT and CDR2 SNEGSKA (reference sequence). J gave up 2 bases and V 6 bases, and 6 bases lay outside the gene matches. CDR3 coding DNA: TGCAGTGCCTATAGCGGGGTCGCCTACAATGAGCAGTTCTTC. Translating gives CSAYSGVAYNEQFF.

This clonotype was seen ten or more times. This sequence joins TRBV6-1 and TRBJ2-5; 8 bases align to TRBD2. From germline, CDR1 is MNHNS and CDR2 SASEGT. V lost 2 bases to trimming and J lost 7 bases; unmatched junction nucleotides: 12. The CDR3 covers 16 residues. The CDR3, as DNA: TGTGCCAGCAGTGAAAAAGGACTCCCGGCGGGGGGGACCCAGTACTTC. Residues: CASSEKGLPAGGTQYF.

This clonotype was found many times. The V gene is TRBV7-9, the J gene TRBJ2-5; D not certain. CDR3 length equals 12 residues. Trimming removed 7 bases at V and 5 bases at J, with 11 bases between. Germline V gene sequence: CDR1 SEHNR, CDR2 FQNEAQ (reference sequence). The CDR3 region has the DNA TGTGCCAGCACCAATAGCCAGGAGACCCAGTACTTC. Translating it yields CASTNSQETQYF.

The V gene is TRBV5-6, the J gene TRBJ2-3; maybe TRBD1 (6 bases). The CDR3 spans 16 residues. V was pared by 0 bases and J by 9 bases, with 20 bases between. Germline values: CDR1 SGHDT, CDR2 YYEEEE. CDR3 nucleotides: TGTGCCAGCAGCTTGGATTACAGGGAATATCACTACACGCAGTATTTT. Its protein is CASSLDYREYHYTQYF.

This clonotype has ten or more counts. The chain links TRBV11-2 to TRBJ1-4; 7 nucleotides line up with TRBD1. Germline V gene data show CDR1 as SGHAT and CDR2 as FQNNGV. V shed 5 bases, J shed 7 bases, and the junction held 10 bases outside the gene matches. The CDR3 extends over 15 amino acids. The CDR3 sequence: CASSQIRGGLEKLFF. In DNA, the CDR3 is TGTGCCAGCAGCCAAATCCGAGGGGGCCTTGAAAAACTGTTTTTT.

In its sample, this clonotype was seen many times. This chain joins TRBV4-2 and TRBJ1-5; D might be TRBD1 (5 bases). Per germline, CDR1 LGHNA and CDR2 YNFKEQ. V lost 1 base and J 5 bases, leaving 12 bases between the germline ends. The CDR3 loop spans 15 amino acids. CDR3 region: CASSQGRDRDQPQHF. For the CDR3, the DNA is TGTGCCAGCAGCCAAGGACGGGACCGAGATCAGCCCCAGCATTTT.

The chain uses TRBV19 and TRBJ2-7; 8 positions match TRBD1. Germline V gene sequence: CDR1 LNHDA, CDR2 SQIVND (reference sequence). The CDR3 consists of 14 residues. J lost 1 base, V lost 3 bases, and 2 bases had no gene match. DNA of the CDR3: TGTGCCAGTAGTATCGGGACAGGATCCTACGAGCAGTACTTC. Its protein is CASSIGTGSYEQYF.

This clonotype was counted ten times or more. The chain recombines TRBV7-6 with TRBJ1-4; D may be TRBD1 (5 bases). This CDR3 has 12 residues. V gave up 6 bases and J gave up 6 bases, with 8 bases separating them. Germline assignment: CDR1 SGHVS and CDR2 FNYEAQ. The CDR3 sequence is CASRGPDEKLFF. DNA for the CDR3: TGTGCCAGCAGGGGACCGGATGAAAAACTGTTTTTT. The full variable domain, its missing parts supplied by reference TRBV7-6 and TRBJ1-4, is GAGVSQSPRYKVTKRGQDVALRCDPISGHVSLYWYRQALGQGPEFLTYFNYEAQQDKSGLPNDRFSAERPEGSISTLTIQRTEQRDSAMYRCASRGPDEKLFFGSGTQLSVL.

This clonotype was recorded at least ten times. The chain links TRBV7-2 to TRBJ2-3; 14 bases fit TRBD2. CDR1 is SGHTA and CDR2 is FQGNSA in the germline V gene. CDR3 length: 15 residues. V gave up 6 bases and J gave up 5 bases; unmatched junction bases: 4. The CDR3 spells CASRGTSGGRDTQYF. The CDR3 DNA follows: TGTGCCAGCAGGGGGACTAGCGGGGGACGAGATACGCAGTATTTT.

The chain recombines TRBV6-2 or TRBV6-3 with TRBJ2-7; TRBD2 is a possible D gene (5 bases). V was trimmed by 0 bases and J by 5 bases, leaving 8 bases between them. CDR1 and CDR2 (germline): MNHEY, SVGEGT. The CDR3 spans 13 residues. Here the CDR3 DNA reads TGTGCCAGCAGTTACTCTGCCGGGAACGAGCAGTACTTC. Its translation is CASSYSAGNEQYF.